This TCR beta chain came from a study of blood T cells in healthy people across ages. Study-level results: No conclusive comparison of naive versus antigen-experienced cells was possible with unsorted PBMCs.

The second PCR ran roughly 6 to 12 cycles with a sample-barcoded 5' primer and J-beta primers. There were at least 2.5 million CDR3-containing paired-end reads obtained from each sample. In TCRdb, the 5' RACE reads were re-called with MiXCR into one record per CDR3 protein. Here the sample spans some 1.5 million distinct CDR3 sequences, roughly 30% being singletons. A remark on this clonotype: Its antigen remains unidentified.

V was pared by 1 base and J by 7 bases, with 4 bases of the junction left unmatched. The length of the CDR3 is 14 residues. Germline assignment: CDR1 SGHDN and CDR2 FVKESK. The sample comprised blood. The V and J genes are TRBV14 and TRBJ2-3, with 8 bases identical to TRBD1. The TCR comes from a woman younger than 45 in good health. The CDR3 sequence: CASSQAGGVNTQYF. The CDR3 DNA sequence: TGTGCCAGCAGCCAAGCAGGGGGCGTGAATACGCAGTATTTT.